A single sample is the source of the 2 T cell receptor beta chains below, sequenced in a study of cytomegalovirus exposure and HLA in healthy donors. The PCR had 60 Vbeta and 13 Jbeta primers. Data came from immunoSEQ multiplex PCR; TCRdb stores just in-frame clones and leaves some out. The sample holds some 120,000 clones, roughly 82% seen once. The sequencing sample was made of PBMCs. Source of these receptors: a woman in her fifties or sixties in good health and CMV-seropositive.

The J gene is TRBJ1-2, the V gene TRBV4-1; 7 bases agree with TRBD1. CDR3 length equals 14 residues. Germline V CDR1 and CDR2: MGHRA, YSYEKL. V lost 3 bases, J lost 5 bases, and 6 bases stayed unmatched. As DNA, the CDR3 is TGCGCCAGCAGCCAGCGACAGGGAGAGTATGGCTACACCTTC. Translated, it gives CASSQRQGEYGYTF.

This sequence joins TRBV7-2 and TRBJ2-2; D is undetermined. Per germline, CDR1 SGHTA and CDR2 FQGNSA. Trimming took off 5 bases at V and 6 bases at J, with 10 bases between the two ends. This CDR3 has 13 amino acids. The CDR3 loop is CASSPVESGELFF. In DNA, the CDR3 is TGTGCCAGCAGCCCCGTTGAGTCCGGGGAGCTGTTTTTT.